Below, 27 T cell receptor beta chains from the same sample are listed, as sequenced in a study of CD8+ T cells in alopecia areata (dated by TCRdb to 2017 to 2018). Receptors were amplified or captured by the immunoSEQ multiplex PCR assay. For TCR sequencing, RNA was extracted from every sample and reverse transcribed into cDNA to serve as template. TCRdb stores this immuneACCESS table with in-frame sequences only. Part of the clones is absent; in the studies checked, under half of the shortfall reflects unresolved V genes, and no reason is known for the rest. The sample features under 350,000 clones, and none is a singleton. The top ten hold roughly 1.2% of the sample. Pooled mouse cutaneous lymph node cells were stained for CD4, CD8alpha, NKG2D, NKG2ACE and other markers and were then sorted on a BD Influx. Sequenced sample: CD4+ T cells sorted from a lymph node. These receptor sequences come from a C3H/HeJ mouse with alopecia areata. Members of this strain share the MHC haplotype H2-k.

This clone came up a few times. A much more abundant neighbour one base away suggests this may be a read error. Gene and germline names: mouse. The read ends 4 residues before the CDR3 terminus; that terminus is restored from the germline J gene. This specimen includes other DNA sequences encoding the same CDR3. The J gene is TRBJ2-2, the V gene TRBV13-1; a possible D gene is TRBD1 (5 bases). The CDR3 runs to 13 residues. CDR1 NSHNY and CDR2 SYGAGN come from the germline V gene. Trimming took 4 bases from V and 2 from J, leaving 6 bases between them. CDR3 sequence: CASSRQNTGQLYF. CDR3 bases read: TGTGCCAGCAGTCGACAGAACACCGGG.

This clone occurred a few times. The germline and genes are mouse ones. Read coverage stops 4 residues before the CDR3 terminus; the germline J gene supplies the remainder. The same CDR3 is also encoded by other DNA sequences in this sample. The V gene is TRBV31, the J gene TRBJ2-4, with TRBD2 matching over 11 bases. J lost 0 bases, V lost 0 bases, and 2 bases had no gene match. Germline V gene lookup returns CDR1 GKSSPN and CDR2 SITVG. There are 16 residues in the CDR3. The CDR3 here is CAWSLGTGGSQNTLYF. The DNA read from the CDR3 is TGTGCCTGGAGTCTTGGGACTGGGGGAAGTCAAAAC.

This clone has a handful of counts. Genes and germline come from the mouse. Read data end 4 residues before the CDR3 end; the end is taken from the germline J gene. J is TRBJ1-1 and V is TRBV19; a weak D match, TRBD1 (5 bases). The V and J ends lost 0 bases and 2 bases respectively, with 11 bases between them. There are 15 residues in the CDR3. Germline-derived CDR1 and CDR2 are FNHDT and SITEND (reference sequence). The CDR3 reads CASSIGQGGNTEVFF. The CDR3 DNA, read in part, is TGTGCCAGCAGTATAGGGCAGGGAGGCAACACA.

In regard to this clone: The gene names given are mouse names. The read ends 4 residues early relative to the CDR3; the germline J gene fills the gap. V usage is TRBV4 and J usage is TRBJ1-2, with D perhaps TRBD1 (5 bases). V was cut by 3 bases and J by 0 bases, with 5 bases left in between. The CDR3 runs to 13 residues. The V gene's germline CDR1 is LGHDT and CDR2 YNNKQL (reference sequence). CDR3 region: CASSYRANSDYTF. CDR3 DNA (partial): TGTGCCAGCAGCTACAGGGCAAACTCC. The full variable domain, in which reference TRBV4 and TRBJ1-2 provide the parts outside the CDR3, is ETAVFQTPNYHVTQVGNEVSFNCKQTLGHDTMYWYKQDSKKLLKIMFSYNNKQLIVNETVPRRFSPQSSDKAHLNLRIKSVEPEDSAVYLCASSYRANSDYTFGSGTRLLVI.

This clone came up a few times. Genes and germline come from the mouse. The read halts 4 residues ahead of the CDR3 end, with the missing end drawn from the germline J gene. The chain couples TRBV13-3 to TRBJ2-2, with unresolved D. Germline CDR1 is NNHDY and CDR2 is SYVADS. CDR3 length: 15 amino acids. V was shortened by 0 bases and J by 0 bases, with 6 bases between the two germline ends. The CDR3 loop reads CASSDVQANTGQLYF. CDR3 bases read: TGTGCCAGCAGTGATGTCCAGGCAAACACCGGG.

This clone came up a few times. Gene names denote mouse genes. The read terminates 3 residues ahead of where the CDR3 ends, so the germline J gene completes it. This chain connects TRBV19 to TRBJ1-6, with D perhaps matching TRBD1 (6 bases). TRBJ1-6 is placed among ORFs of uncertain function. Germline V gene data show CDR1 as FNHDT and CDR2 as SITEND (reference sequence). CDR3 length: 15 amino acids. Trimming left V 0 bases short and J 7 bases short, with 11 bases between. CDR3 in amino acids: CASSIEPGVNSPLYF. CDR3 DNA (partial): TGTGCCAGCAGTATAGAGCCAGGGGTAAATTCGCCC.

As concerns this clone: The germline and genes are mouse ones. The missing CDR3 end, 4 residues past where the read stops, is filled in from the germline J gene. V gene TRBV13-2 combines with J gene TRBJ2-4; 8 bases map to TRBD1. The CDR3 has 15 amino acids. Germline V CDR1 and CDR2: NNHNN, SYGAGS (reference sequence). V trimming: 0 bases; J trimming: 3 bases; junction bases outside the gene matches: 3. CDR3 DNA (partial): TGTGCCAGCGGTGATGCAGGGGGCTGGCAAAAC. Its protein is CASGDAGGWQN. In full, the CDR3 reads CASGDAGGWQNTLYF.

A note on this clone: Mouse gene names and germline throughout. The CDR3 extends 4 residues past the end of the read, so its final part is completed from the germline J gene. The chain carries TRBV19 and TRBJ2-2; 8 nucleotides agree with TRBD1. CDR1 is FNHDT, CDR2 SITEND, per germline (reference sequence). The V and J ends lost 5 bases and 0 bases, in that order; junction bases with no gene match: 3. This CDR3 comprises 15 residues. The CDR3 DNA, read in part, is TGTGCCAGCAGGCGACAGGGGTCAAACACCGGG. Its protein is CASRRQGSNTG. The CDR3 as a whole reads CASRRQGSNTGQLYF.

Worth noting for this clone: The genes and germline here are from mouse. The read finishes 4 residues shy of the CDR3 end, and the germline J gene is used to complete it. The V gene is TRBV5, the J gene TRBJ2-7; 10 bases are shared with TRBD2. After removal of 4 bases from V and 0 bases from J, the junction contained 6 bases not matched to a gene. This CDR3 spans 16 amino acids. Germline V gives CDR1 LGHNA, CDR2 YNLKQL (reference sequence). CDR3 loop: CASSLLDWGSSYEQYF. The sequenced part of the CDR3 DNA is TGTGCCAGCAGCCTCCTGGACTGGGGGAGCTCCTAT.

This clone was detected only a few times. Gene labels here are mouse ones. The read falls 4 residues short of the CDR3 end, and the missing part is taken from the germline J gene. The gene calls are TRBV13-1 and TRBJ2-7, with TRBD2 matching over 9 bases. Germline assignment: CDR1 NSHNY and CDR2 SYGAGN. The CDR3 contains 16 residues. With V trimmed by 1 base and J by 2 bases, 7 bases remained unmatched. The covered CDR3 bases are TGTGCCAGCAGTGATAGGGCTGGGGGGGAAACCTAT. Its translation is CASSDRAGGETY. The whole CDR3 is CASSDRAGGETYEQYF.

In the case of this clone: Gene names are the mouse ones. The read comes to an end 4 residues before the CDR3 does, leaving the germline J gene to fill in the end. The chain uses TRBV13-3 and TRBJ2-1; tentatively, D is TRBD2 (7 bases). CDR1 and CDR2 (germline): NNHDY, SYVADS. The CDR3 totals 16 residues. The V gene lost 1 base and the J gene lost 1 base, with 12 bases spanning the gap. CDR3 bases read: TGTGCCAGCAGTGATAGGGGGGCGGGGAACTATGCT. Translated: CASSDRGAGNYA. In full, the CDR3 reads CASSDRGAGNYAEQFF.

This clone was recorded a few times. These gene names are mouse names. The sequence runs out 4 residues before the end of the CDR3; the remainder is reconstructed from the germline J gene. The chain has TRBV5 and TRBJ2-1, with a weak D call TRBD1 (6 bases). Trimming left V 2 bases short and J 5 bases short, with 7 bases between. CDR3 length: 13 residues. The V gene's germline CDR1 is LGHNA and CDR2 YNLKQL (reference sequence). The sequenced CDR3 bases are TGTGCCAGCAGCCAACCAGGGGATGCT. It yields the protein CASSQPGDA. The whole CDR3 sequence reads CASSQPGDAEQFF.

This clone was seen a few times. Genes here carry mouse names. The sequence runs out 4 residues before the end of the CDR3; the remainder is reconstructed from the germline J gene. The chain has TRBV17 and TRBJ2-5, with D unresolved. The CDR3 runs to 15 residues. Germline values: CDR1 MNHDT, CDR2 YYDKIL. V lost 3 bases, J lost 0 bases, and 10 bases lay in between. The CDR3 loop reads CASSRTYLNQDTQYF. The CDR3 bases that were read are TGTGCTAGCAGTAGGACATATCTTAACCAAGAC. The full variable domain, with the rest looked up from reference TRBV17 and TRBJ2-5, is DTTVKQNPRYKLARVGKPVNLICSQTMNHDTMYWYQKKPNQAPKLLLFYYDKILNREADTFEKFQSSRPNNSFCSLYIGSAGLEYSAMYLCASSRTYLNQDTQYFGPGTRLLVL.

A note on this clone: Gene names follow the mouse nomenclature. The CDR3 is cut off 4 residues early in the read; its end comes from the germline J gene. The same CDR3 arises from other DNA sequences in this sample as well. This sequence joins TRBV5 and TRBJ2-1; 9 bases match TRBD1. The J segment lost 5 bases and the V segment lost 2 bases, leaving 4 bases of the junction unmatched. The CDR3 consists of 15 residues. Germline values: CDR1 LGHNA, CDR2 YNLKQL (reference sequence). CDR3 DNA, as far as it was read: TGTGCCAGCAGCCAACCGGGACAGGGAGATGCT. It encodes CASSQPGQGDA. The whole CDR3 region reads CASSQPGQGDAEQFF.

Worth noting for this clone: Genes and germline come from the mouse. The read finishes 4 residues shy of the CDR3 end, and the germline J gene is used to complete it. This sample also contains other DNA sequences that code for the same CDR3. The chain employs TRBV19 and TRBJ2-7; D gene uncertain. Germline assignment: CDR1 FNHDT and CDR2 SITEND (reference sequence). The CDR3 has 10 amino acids. The CDR3 loop is CASSKYEQYF. The part of the CDR3 DNA that was read is TGTGCCAGCAGCAAGTAT.

This clone was seen a few times. Mouse names are used for the genes. The read falls 4 residues short of the CDR3 end, and the missing part is taken from the germline J gene. Other DNA sequences in this sample translate to the same CDR3. This chain links TRBV19 with TRBJ2-1, with 8 nucleotides matching TRBD2. The CDR3 sequence is 15 residues long. Germline CDR1 is FNHDT and CDR2 is SITEND (reference sequence). The ends lost 5 bases at V and 3 bases at J; junction bases unmatched: 7. CDR3 residues: CASSLPLGGYAEQFF. The part of the CDR3 DNA that was read is TGTGCCAGCAGCCTCCCTCTGGGGGGCTATGCT. The full variable domain, with the rest looked up from reference TRBV19 and TRBJ2-1, is GGIITQTPKFLIGQEGQKLTLKCQQNFNHDTMYWYRQDSGKGLRLIYYSITENDLQKGDLSEGYDASREKKSSFSLTVTSAQKNEMAVFLCASSLPLGGYAEQFFGPGTRLTVL.

The sample holds a few counts of this clone. Each gene name is a mouse one. The read ends 4 residues early relative to the CDR3; the germline J gene fills the gap. The rearrangement uses TRBV19 and TRBJ2-3; 8 bases agree with TRBD1. The germline V gene has CDR1 FNHDT and CDR2 SITEND (reference sequence). The CDR3 covers 14 residues. The CDR3 here is CASSTTGGGETLYF. CDR3 bases read: TGTGCCAGCAGTACAACAGGGGGAGGAGAA.

Notes on this clone: The gene symbols are mouse symbols. The read ends 4 residues early relative to the CDR3; the germline J gene fills the gap. The chain joins TRBV19 to TRBJ2-5; the match to TRBD2 covers 12 bases. Germline V gives CDR1 FNHDT, CDR2 SITEND (reference sequence). CDR3 length: 16 amino acids. The sequenced part of the CDR3 DNA is TGTGCCAGCAGTCTCCCGGGACTGGGGGGTATAGAC. It codes for CASSLPGLGGID. The full CDR3 sequence reads CASSLPGLGGIDTQYF.

This clone was picked up a small number of times. Gene names and germline refer to mouse. Read sequence stops 4 residues before the CDR3 end, and the germline J gene provides the missing end. This chain joins TRBV13-1 and TRBJ2-1; 7 bases line up with TRBD1. CDR3 size: 12 residues. Germline V gives CDR1 NSHNY, CDR2 SYGAGN. CDR3 residues: CASSWDSAEQFF. CDR3 DNA (partial): TGTGCCAGCAGTTGGGACAGCGCT.

This clone was counted between two and nine times. Gene names are the mouse ones. The read halts 4 residues ahead of the CDR3 end, with the missing end drawn from the germline J gene. The chain employs TRBV14 and TRBJ2-7, with 10 positions matching TRBD1. The CDR3 contains 14 residues. Germline CDR1 and CDR2: SGHDT and FRDEAV. The sequenced CDR3 bases are TGTGCCAGCAGCTCCGGGACAGGGGAGGAT. Encoded protein: CASSSGTGED. The full CDR3 sequence reads CASSSGTGEDEQYF.

A word on this clone: Here the gene names and germline are mouse. Read coverage stops 4 residues before the CDR3 terminus; the germline J gene supplies the remainder. In the same sample, other DNA sequences code for this CDR3. This chain uses TRBV5 with TRBJ2-7, with 11 bases matching TRBD1. The length of the CDR3 is 15 residues. Germline V gene lookup returns CDR1 LGHNA and CDR2 YNLKQL (reference sequence). The junction had 3 bases not matched to a gene; V was cut back by 2 bases and J by 3 bases. CDR3 DNA (partial): TGTGCCAGCAGCCAACCCGGGACAGGGGGCTAT. Translated: CASSQPGTGGY. The whole CDR3 protein is CASSQPGTGGYEQYF.

In its sample, this clone was seen a few times. Gene names are mouse gene names. The CDR3 end lies 4 residues beyond the end of the read and is filled in from the germline J gene. The genes are TRBV13-1 and TRBJ2-1; D is perhaps TRBD2 (5 bases). This CDR3 contains 15 residues. The V gene lost 2 bases and the J gene lost 1 base, with 10 bases spanning the gap. Germline V gene sequence: CDR1 NSHNY, CDR2 SYGAGN. The covered CDR3 bases are TGTGCCAGCAGTGAGGTTGGGGTCAACTATGCT. As protein: CASSEVGVNYA. The CDR3 reads in full as CASSEVGVNYAEQFF.

With regard to this clone: Gene and germline names: mouse. The read finishes 4 residues shy of the CDR3 end, and the germline J gene is used to complete it. The J gene is TRBJ2-4, the V gene TRBV1, with 7 bases identical to TRBD1. This CDR3 contains 15 residues. Per germline, CDR1 NSQYPW and CDR2 LRSPGD (reference sequence). The trim removed 0 bases at V and 2 bases at J, leaving 2 bases unmatched. The part of the CDR3 DNA that was read is TGCACCTGCAGTGCAGACAGGGGGAATCAAAAC. The encoded protein is CTCSADRGNQN. Given in full, the CDR3 is CTCSADRGNQNTLYF.

For this clone: Any gene name here is a mouse gene name. With the read ending 4 residues before the CDR3 end, the germline J gene is used to fill in that end. The chain joins TRBV1 to TRBJ2-5; 12 bases agree with TRBD2. The CDR3 runs 14 residues. Germline V gene sequence: CDR1 NSQYPW, CDR2 LRSPGD (reference sequence). The part of the CDR3 DNA that was read is TGCACCTGCAGTCCGGGACTGGGGGGAGAC. Its protein product is CTCSPGLGGD. In full, the CDR3 is CTCSPGLGGDTQYF.

In regard to this clone: Gene labels here are mouse ones. The DNA ends 4 residues before the CDR3 does, and the rest of the CDR3 is filled in from the germline J gene. V is TRBV13-1 and J is TRBJ1-2; D might be TRBD1 (6 bases). This CDR3 has 15 residues. V dropped 5 bases and J dropped 0 bases, with 14 bases sitting between them. Germline CDR1 NSHNY, CDR2 SYGAGN. The CDR3 bases that were read are TGTGCCAGCAGGAAGACAGGAAATGCAAACTCC. Its protein is CASRKTGNANS. The full CDR3 is CASRKTGNANSDYTF.

As to this clone: Mouse germline and gene names are used. Other DNA sequences of this sample code for an identical CDR3. CDR3 DNA (partial): TGTGCCAGCAGCCAAGATTCGGGACTGGGATATGCT. Protein: CASSQDSGLGYA. The complete CDR3 reads CASSQDSGLGYAEQFF. The rearrangement joins TRBV5 to TRBJ2-1, with 9 bases fitting TRBD2. Read sequence stops 4 residues before the CDR3 end, and the germline J gene provides the missing end. Losses at the gene ends were 0 bases for V and 4 bases for J; bases not matched to a gene: 4. Germline CDR1 is LGHNA and CDR2 is YNLKQL (reference sequence). The CDR3 length is 16 residues.

With regard to this clone: Each gene name is a mouse one. CDR3: CTCSAEYTASAETLYF. CDR3 DNA, as far as it was read: TGCACCTGCAGTGCAGAATATACTGCTAGTGCAGAA. The V call is TRBV1, the J call TRBJ2-3, with D uncertain. The DNA ends 4 residues before the CDR3 does, and the rest of the CDR3 is filled in from the germline J gene. The CDR3 runs to 16 residues. Trimming pared 0 bases from V and 0 bases from J, leaving 10 bases between. Germline V gene data show CDR1 as NSQYPW and CDR2 as LRSPGD (reference sequence).